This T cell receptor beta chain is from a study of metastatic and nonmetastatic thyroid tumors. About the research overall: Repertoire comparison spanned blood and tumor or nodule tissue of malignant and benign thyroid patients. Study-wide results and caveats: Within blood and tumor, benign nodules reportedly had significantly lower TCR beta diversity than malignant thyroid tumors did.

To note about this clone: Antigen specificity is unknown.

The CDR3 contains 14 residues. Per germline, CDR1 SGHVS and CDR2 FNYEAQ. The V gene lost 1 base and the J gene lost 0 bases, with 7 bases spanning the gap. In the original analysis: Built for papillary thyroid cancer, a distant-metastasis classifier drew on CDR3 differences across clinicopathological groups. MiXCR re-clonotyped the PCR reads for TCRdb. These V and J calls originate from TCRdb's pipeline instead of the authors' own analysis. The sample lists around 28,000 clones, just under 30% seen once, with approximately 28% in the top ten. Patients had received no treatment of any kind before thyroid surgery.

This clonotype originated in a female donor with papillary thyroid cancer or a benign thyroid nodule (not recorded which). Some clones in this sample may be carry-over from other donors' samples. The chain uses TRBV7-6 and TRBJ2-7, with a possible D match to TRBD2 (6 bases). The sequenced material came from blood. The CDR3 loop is CASSLEEGSYEQYF. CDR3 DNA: TGTGCCAGCAGCTTAGAGGAGGGCTCCTACGAGCAGTACTTC.